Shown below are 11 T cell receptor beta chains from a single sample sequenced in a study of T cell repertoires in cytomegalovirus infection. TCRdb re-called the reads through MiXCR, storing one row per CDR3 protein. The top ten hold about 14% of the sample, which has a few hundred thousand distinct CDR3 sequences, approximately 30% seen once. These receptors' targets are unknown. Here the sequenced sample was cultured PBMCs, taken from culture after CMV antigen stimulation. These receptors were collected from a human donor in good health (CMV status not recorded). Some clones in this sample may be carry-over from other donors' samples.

CDR3 sequence: CASSPVTGSYEQYF. The CDR3 nucleotides are TGCGCCAGCAGCCCCGTGACAGGGTCCTACGAGCAGTACTTC. The chain joins TRBV5-1 to TRBJ2-7; 7 bases are a match to TRBD1. CDR3 size: 14 residues. With 4 bases clipped from V and 1 base from J, the junction kept 5 bases outside the gene matches. Germline CDR1 is SGHRS and CDR2 is YFSETQ.

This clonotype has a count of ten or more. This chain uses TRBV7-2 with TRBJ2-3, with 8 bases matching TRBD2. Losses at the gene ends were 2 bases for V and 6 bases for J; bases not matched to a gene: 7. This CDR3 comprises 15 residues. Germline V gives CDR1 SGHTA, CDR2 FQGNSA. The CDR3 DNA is TGTGCCAGCAGCTTATACAGCGGGAGCGCGGATACGCAGTATTTT. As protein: CASSLYSGSADTQYF. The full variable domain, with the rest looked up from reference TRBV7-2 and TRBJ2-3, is GAGVSQSPSNKVTEKGKDVELRCDPISGHTALYWYRQSLGQGLEFLIYFQGNSAPDKSGLPSDRFSAERTGGSVSTLTIQRTQQEDSAVYLCASSLYSGSADTQYFGPGTRLTVL.

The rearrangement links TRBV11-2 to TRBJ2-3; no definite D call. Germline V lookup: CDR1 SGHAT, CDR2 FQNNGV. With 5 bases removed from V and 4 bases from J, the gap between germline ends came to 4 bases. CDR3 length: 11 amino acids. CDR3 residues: CASSRSDTQYF. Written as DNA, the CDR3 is TGTGCCAGCAGCCGCTCAGATACGCAGTATTTT.

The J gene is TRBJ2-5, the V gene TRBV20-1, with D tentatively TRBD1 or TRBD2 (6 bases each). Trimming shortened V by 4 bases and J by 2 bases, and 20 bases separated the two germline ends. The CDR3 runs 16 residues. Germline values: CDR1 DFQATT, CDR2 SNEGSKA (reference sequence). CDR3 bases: TGCAGTGCTACCGACGAGGGGGGTCCAGGTCAAGAGACCCAGTACTTC. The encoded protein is CSATDEGGPGQETQYF.

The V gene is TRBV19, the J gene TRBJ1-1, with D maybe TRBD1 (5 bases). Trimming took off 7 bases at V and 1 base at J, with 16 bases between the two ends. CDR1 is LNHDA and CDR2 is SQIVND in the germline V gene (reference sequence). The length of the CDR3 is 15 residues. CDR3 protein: CASTGVVLRNTEAFF. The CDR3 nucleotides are TGTGCCAGTACGGGGGTTGTTCTTCGGAACACTGAAGCTTTCTTT.

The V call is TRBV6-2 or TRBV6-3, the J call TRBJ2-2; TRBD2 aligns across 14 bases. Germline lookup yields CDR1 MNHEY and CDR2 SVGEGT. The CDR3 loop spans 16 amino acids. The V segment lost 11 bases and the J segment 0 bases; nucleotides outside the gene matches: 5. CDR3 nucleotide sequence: TGTGCCGGCGGACTAGCGGGAGGCGCGAACACCGGGGAGCTGTTTTTT. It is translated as CAGGLAGGANTGELFF.

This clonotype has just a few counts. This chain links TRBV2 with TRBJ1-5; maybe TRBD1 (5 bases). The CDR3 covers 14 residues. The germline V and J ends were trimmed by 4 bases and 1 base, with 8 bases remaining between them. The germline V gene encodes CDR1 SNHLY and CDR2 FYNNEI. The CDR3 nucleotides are TGTGCCAGCAGTGGGACAATCAGCAATCAGCCCCAGCATTTT. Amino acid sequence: CASSGTISNQPQHF.

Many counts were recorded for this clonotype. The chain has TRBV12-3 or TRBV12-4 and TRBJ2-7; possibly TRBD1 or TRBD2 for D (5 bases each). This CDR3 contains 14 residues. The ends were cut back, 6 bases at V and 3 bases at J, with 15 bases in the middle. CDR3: CASRPGTAIYEQYF. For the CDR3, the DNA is TGTGCCAGCAGACCCGGGACCGCTATCTACGAGCAGTACTTC.

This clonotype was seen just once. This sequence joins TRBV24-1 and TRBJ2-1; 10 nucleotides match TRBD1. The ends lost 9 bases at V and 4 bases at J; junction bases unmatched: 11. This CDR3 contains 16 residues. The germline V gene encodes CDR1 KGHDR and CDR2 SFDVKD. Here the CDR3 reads CATGQTGGETYNEQFF. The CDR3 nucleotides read TGTGCCACCGGACAGACAGGGGGCGAAACATACAATGAGCAGTTCTTC.

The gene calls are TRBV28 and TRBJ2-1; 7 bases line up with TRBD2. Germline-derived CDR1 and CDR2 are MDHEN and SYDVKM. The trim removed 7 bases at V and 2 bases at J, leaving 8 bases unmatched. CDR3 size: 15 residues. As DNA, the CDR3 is TGTGCCAGCATACTTAGCGGGCCCCCCTACAATGAGCAGTTCTTC. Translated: CASILSGPPYNEQFF.

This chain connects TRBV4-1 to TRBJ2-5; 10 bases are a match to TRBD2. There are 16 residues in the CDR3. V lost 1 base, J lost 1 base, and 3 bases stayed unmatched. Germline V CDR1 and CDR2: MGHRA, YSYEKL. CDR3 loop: CASSQVGLAVQETQYF. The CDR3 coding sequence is TGCGCCAGCAGCCAAGTAGGACTAGCGGTCCAAGAGACCCAGTACTTC.